This is a list of T cell receptor beta chains from one sample in a study of blood T cell repertoires in COVID-19. The assay was immunoSEQ multiplex PCR, and TCRdb's table has in-frame clones only and misses some. This table has 120,000 to 150,000 clones, around 86% appearing once. The sequencing input was peripheral blood. All receptors come from a human donor in a cohort sampled during active COVID-19. The CDR3 runs from the conserved cysteine through the conserved F or W.

>TRBV5-1|15|TRBJ1-6
CASSVRQASNSPLHF
>TRBV6-6|15|TRBJ2-1
CASSTKRGGYNEQFF
>TRBV19|15|TRBJ2-7
CASSTHGQAGYEQYF
>TRBV7-9|16|TRBJ1-5
CASSLALAGGNQPQHF
>TRBV27|13|TRBJ1-2
CAASPRTGSGYTF
>TRBV18|13|TRBJ1-1
CASSRAQDTEAFF
>TRBV27|18|TRBJ2-6
CASSFRGQGGPGANVLTF
>TRBV10-1|13|TRBJ2-5
CASSESQGTTQYF
>TRBV28|16|TRBJ1-5
CASSLKGDRGGQPQHF
>TRBV28|16|TRBJ2-3
CASSLGTEHSTDTQYF
>TRBV19|14|TRBJ2-7
CASSITAVGYEQYF
>TRBV9|15|TRBJ1-1
CASSVEGSLKTEAFF
>TRBV6-5|16|TRBJ2-1
CASSYWSGGPNNEQFF
>TRBV6-5|14|TRBJ1-1
CASRQTGMRTEAFF
>TRBV5-6|15|TRBJ1-5
CASSYALGGNQPQHF
>TRBV10-3|16|TRBJ2-1
CAISEMSASSYNEQFF
>TRBV7-8|14|TRBJ1-5
CASSSRQGKRPQHF
>TRBV5-1|13|TRBJ2-7
CASSPRTRNEQYF
>TRBV10-2|14|TRBJ2-3
CASMGLAGADTQYF
>TRBV5-1|12|TRBJ1-1
CASSPQGDEAFF
>TRBV4-1|14|TRBJ1-1
CASSQPGVNTEAFF
>TRBV24-1|13|TRBJ2-5
CATSGGPGWVQYF
>TRBV19|13|TRBJ2-2
CASSIASTGELFF
>TRBV27|14|TRBJ2-7
CASRLAGTPYEQYF
>TRBV7-9|17|TRBJ1-6
CASSLVDLGLSNSPLHF
>TRBV19|16|TRBJ2-7
CASSIGPLAGSYEQYF
>TRBV11-2|13|TRBJ2-7
CASSFGNSYEQYF
>TRBV7-8|15|TRBJ1-5
CASSPLVGGGQPQRF
>TRBV5-4|16|TRBJ2-1
CASSLAAGGRGNEQFF
>TRBV27|17|TRBJ2-1
CASSPVGLAGGSNEQFF
>TRBV6-6|16|TRBJ2-1
CASSLGLAKFGDEQFF
>TRBV18|16|TRBJ1-1
CASYPDEGAMNTEAFF
>TRBV28|14|TRBJ1-2
CASSTAGAYYGYTF
>TRBV7-8|16|TRBJ2-2
CASSTRTGANTGELFF
>TRBV15|16|TRBJ2-3
CATSREVLPSTDTQYF
>TRBV7-9|15|TRBJ1-1
CASSLSGTVNTEAFF
>TRBV2|14|TRBJ2-1
CASSGGSSYNEQFF
>TRBV19|17|TRBJ1-5
CASSMTTLRRIYQPQHF
>TRBV7-3|14|TRBJ2-1
CASSLGGPYNEQFF
>TRBV21-1|19|TRBJ2-6
CASSLINVTGGFGANVLTF
>TRBV23-1|17|TRBJ1-1
CASRVGGKGASGTEAFF